This TCR beta chain derives from a study of T cells after yellow fever vaccination. Whole-study findings and limits: Clonotype sharing between CD4 and CD8 compartments was small. Most primary-vaccination clones reappeared after the booster (around 95% CD4, approximately 88% CD8).

This clonotype has only a few counts. Its antigen is not known. TCRdb recomputed calls from the 5' RACE reads with MiXCR, one row per CDR3 protein. Of 300,000 or so distinct CDR3 sequences listed, roughly 8% are singletons. Material: PBMCs, obtained around 45 days after the first yellow fever vaccination. The TCR was taken from a man aged 18 to 35 who received the YFV17D yellow fever vaccine.

In nucleotides, the CDR3 is TGTGCCAGCAGCAGAAGAGGGGTTATCTTCTATGGCTACACCTTC. It yields the protein CASSRRGVIFYGYTF. The chain combines TRBV7-2 with TRBJ1-2, with a possible D match to TRBD1 (5 bases). The V end was cut by 5 bases, the J end by 4 bases, with 17 bases between. This CDR3 is 15 amino acids long. Germline values: CDR1 SGHTA, CDR2 FQGNSA.